The clone carrying this T cell receptor (beta chain) showed up many times. Its antigen is still unknown. The entry originates in a study of T-cell reconstitution after alpha-beta-depleted transplantation in children. Findings of the study overall: The authors attributed T-cell counts and diversity one year after transplant mostly to newly produced T cells. Several hundred graft clones that had expanded were reportedly the source of alpha-beta T cells about two months after transplant. Some patients' high day-60 TCRbeta diversity was traced to surviving recipient T cells and thymic progenitors.

V lost 0 bases to trimming and J lost 0 bases, with 6 bases between them. The CDR3 is 16 amino acids. The germline V gene has CDR1 LGHDT and CDR2 YNNKEL (reference sequence). As it was prepared, the TCRbeta library received unique molecular identifiers. MiXCR, run by TCRdb on the PCR reads, gives a single entry per CDR3 protein. The sample contains about 290,000 distinct CDR3 sequences, around a tenth of which appear only once. This rearrangement joins TRBV3-1 to TRBJ2-6; D gene ambiguous. The receptor comes from a boy under three years old with acute myeloid leukemia, due to receive a stem cell transplant. Sequences were derived from PBMCs, sampled before TCRalphabeta/CD19-depleted stem cell transplant. The CDR3 spells CASSQDRSSGANVLTF. The CDR3 region has the DNA TGTGCCAGCAGCCAAGACCGTTCCTCTGGGGCCAACGTCCTGACTTTC.